Described below is a single T cell receptor beta chain sequence and its context. The target antigen is unknown. The CDR3 has 14 residues. With 3 bases removed from V and 0 bases from J, the gap between germline ends came to 9 bases. CDR1 is SGDLS, CDR2 YYNGEE, per germline. This specimen belongs to a study of T cell responses to AZD1222 COVID-19 vaccine. As for the study in general: Timing groups of about 4 and about 12 weeks for second doses were pooled. Points from the study as a whole: Repertoire sampling happened only post peak T cell response. The study identified only five to seven AZD1222 recipients as seropositive at baseline. An increase in Spike-specific TCR breadth and depth was observed after two AZD1222 doses.

The assay was immunoSEQ multiplex PCR, and TCRdb's table has in-frame clones only and misses some. Among approximately 110,000 clones listed, 91% were seen once. The TCR sequence derives from an adult in good health. The chain links TRBV9 to TRBJ1-1, with no clear D. Specimen: peripheral blood, collected on day 0 of AZD1222 vaccination. In DNA form, the CDR3 reads TGTGCCAGCAGCGCCGCCGCTTTGAACACTGAAGCTTTCTTT. Protein sequence: CASSAAALNTEAFF. The variable domain in full, with the rest retrieved from reference TRBV9 and TRBJ1-1, is DSGVTQTPKHLITATGQRVTLRCSPRSGDLSVYWYQQSLDQGLQFLIQYYNGEERAKGNILERFSAQQFPDLHSELNLSSLELGDSALYFCASSAAALNTEAFFGQGTRLTVV.